This T cell receptor beta chain originates from a study of shared clonotypes between healthy human individuals. Whole-study findings and limits: Donors were few, which limited the genetic and exposure-history diversity represented. Read depth was anticipated to influence clonotype sharing among donors. Relative to clonotypes present in all four donors, those not shared had lower generation probabilities.

TCRdb keeps only in-frame clones here, not all; method: immunoSEQ multiplex PCR. The sample shows about 2.4 million clones, roughly 93% of them seen only once. Points on this clone: The antigen is not known.

Germline CDR1 and CDR2: LGHNA and YSLEER. Trimming took off 11 bases at V and 4 bases at J, with 19 bases between the two ends. This CDR3 comprises 14 residues. The chain links TRBV4-3 to TRBJ2-3; D may be TRBD2 (6 bases). Sample: naive CD4+ T cells from PBMCs. The sample's subset: CD45RA+ positively selected. This TCR came from a young man in good health. Some clones in this sample may be carry-over from other donors' samples. The CDR3 coding sequence is TGCGCCTCCCGGCTGGGACTCGGGGCAGATACGCAGTATTTT. This translates into CASRLGLGADTQYF.